The 5 T cell receptor beta chains below all came from one sample that was sequenced in a study of blood T cell repertoires in COVID-19. Data came from immunoSEQ multiplex PCR; TCRdb stores just in-frame clones and leaves some out. The table lists 80,000 or so clones, about 86% of them singletons. The sample was peripheral blood. The receptors stem from a human donor in a cohort sampled during active COVID-19.

V usage is TRBV2 and J usage is TRBJ2-3; 7 bases map to TRBD1. CDR3 length: 15 amino acids. Germline values: CDR1 SNHLY, CDR2 FYNNEI. J gave up 4 bases and V 4 bases, and 8 bases lay outside the gene matches. The CDR3 DNA reads as TGTGCCAGCAGTGGGTTAGGGGGCCGCGCAGATACGCAGTATTTT. Protein product: CASSGLGGRADTQYF.

The CDR3 coding sequence is TGTGCCAGCAGTGAGTCTTGGCAGGGTAACGTCGGCAATCAGCCCCAGCATTTT. This gives the protein CASSESWQGNVGNQPQHF. The gene calls are TRBV6-1 and TRBJ1-5; perhaps TRBD1 as D (5 bases). The CDR3 is 18 residues long. The V end was cut by 3 bases, the J end by 2 bases, with 20 bases between. Per the germline V gene, CDR1 is MNHNS and CDR2 is SASEGT.

The sample holds a few counts of this clone. The junction departs from the called germline gene at one end, perhaps through a read error. This chain connects TRBV7-7 to TRBJ2-1; 9 bases are shared with TRBD1. CDR1 is SSHAT, CDR2 FNYEAQ, per germline (reference sequence). This CDR3 is built from 15 residues. The CDR3 DNA is TGTGCTAGCAGCTTGACCTGGGACAGGGCGGATGAGCAGTTCTTC. Its translation: CASSLTWDRADEQFF.

The chain has TRBV7-2 and TRBJ1-1; no firm D call. Germline CDR1 and CDR2: SGHTA and FQGNSA. The germline V and J ends were trimmed by 1 base and 5 bases, with 5 bases remaining between them. The CDR3 sequence is 12 residues long. CDR3 loop: CASSLVRTEAFF. CDR3 coding DNA: TGTGCCAGCAGCTTAGTACGGACTGAAGCTTTCTTT.

The sample holds a few counts of this clone. The J gene is TRBJ1-4, the V gene TRBV27; D unclear. The CDR3 consists of 13 residues. Germline V gene sequence: CDR1 MNHEY, CDR2 SMNVEV (reference sequence). Trimming pared 2 bases from V and 8 bases from J, leaving 9 bases between. The CDR3 DNA reads as TGTGCCAGCAGTTTAGGGCAGAGCGAAAAACTGTTTTTT. Protein sequence: CASSLGQSEKLFF.